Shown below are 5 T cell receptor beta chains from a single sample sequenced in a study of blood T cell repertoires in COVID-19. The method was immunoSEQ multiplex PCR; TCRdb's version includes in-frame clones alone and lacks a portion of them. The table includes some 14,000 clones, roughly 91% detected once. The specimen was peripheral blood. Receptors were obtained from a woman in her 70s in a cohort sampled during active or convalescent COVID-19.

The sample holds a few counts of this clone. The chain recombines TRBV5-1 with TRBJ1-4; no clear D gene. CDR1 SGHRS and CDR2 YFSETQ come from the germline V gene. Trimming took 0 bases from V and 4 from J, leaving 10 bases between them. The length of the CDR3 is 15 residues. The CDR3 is CASSLGPVDNEKLFF. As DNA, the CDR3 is TGCGCCAGCAGCTTGGGGCCAGTTGATAATGAAAAACTGTTTTTT.

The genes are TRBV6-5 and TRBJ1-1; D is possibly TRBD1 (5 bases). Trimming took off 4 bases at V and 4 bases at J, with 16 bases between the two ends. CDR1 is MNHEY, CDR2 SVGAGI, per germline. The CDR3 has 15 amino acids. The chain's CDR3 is CASSLAGISGTEAFF. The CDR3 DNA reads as TGTGCCAGCAGTTTGGCAGGGATTTCGGGCACTGAAGCTTTCTTT.

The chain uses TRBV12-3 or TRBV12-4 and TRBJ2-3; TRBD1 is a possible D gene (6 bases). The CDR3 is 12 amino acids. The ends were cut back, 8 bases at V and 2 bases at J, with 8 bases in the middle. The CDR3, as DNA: TGTGCCAGCCGGGACAACACAGATACGCAGTATTTT. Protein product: CASRDNTDTQYF.

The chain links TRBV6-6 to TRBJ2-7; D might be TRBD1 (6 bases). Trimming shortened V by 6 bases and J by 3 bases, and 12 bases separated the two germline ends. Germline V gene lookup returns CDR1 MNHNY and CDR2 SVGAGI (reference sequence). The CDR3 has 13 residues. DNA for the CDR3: TGTGCCAGCAGCCAGGACAGCTACTACGAGCAGTACTTC. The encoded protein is CASSQDSYYEQYF.

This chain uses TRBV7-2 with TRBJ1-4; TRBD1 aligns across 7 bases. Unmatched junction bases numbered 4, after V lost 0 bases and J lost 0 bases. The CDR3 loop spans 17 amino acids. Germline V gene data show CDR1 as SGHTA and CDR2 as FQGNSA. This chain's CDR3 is CASSLAGTVPTNEKLFF. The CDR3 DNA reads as TGTGCCAGCAGCTTAGCCGGGACAGTCCCAACTAATGAAAAACTGTTTTTT.